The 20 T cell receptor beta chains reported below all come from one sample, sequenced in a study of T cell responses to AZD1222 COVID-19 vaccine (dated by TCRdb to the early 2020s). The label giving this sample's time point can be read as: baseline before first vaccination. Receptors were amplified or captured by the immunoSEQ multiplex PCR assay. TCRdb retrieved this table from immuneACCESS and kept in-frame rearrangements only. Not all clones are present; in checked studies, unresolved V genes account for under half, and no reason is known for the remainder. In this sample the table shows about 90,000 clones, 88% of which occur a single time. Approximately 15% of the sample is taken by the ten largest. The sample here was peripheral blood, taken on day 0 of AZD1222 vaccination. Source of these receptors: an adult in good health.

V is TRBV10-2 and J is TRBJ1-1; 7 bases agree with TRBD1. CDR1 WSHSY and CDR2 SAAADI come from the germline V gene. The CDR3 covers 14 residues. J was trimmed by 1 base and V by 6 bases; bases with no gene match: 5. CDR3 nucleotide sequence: TGCGCCAGCAGGGTGGGACAGTCGAACACTGAAGCTTTCTTT. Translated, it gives CASRVGQSNTEAFF.

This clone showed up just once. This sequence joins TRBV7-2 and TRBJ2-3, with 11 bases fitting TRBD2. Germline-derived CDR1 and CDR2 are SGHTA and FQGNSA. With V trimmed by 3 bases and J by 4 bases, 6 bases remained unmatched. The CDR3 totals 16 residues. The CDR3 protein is CASSFLAGGEADTQYF. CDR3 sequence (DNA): TGTGCCAGCAGCTTCCTAGCGGGGGGTGAGGCAGATACGCAGTATTTT.

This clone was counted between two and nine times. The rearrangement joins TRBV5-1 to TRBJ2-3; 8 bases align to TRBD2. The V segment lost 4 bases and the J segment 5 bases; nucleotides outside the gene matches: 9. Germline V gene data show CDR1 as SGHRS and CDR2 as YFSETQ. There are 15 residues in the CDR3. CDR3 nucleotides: TGCGCCAGCAGCGGGACGGGAGGGCCTGTAGATACGCAGTATTTT. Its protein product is CASSGTGGPVDTQYF.

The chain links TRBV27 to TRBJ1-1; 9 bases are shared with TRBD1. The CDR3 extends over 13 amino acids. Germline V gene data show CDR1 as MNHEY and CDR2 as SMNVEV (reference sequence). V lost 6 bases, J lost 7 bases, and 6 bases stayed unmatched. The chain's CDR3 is CASRRGQGNEAFF. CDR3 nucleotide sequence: TGTGCCAGCAGGCGCGGACAGGGGAATGAAGCTTTCTTT.

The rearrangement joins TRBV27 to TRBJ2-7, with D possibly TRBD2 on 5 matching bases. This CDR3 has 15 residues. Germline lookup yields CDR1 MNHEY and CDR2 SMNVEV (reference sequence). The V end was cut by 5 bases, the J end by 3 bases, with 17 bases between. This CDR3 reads CASSITSSSYYEQYF. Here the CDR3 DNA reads TGTGCCAGCAGTATCACTAGTTCCTCATACTACGAGCAGTACTTC.

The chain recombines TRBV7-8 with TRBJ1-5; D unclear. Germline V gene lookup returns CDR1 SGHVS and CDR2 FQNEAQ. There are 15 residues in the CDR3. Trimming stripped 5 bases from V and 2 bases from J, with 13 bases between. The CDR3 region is CASSQVSGGNQPQHF. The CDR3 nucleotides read TGTGCCAGCAGCCAAGTTTCCGGGGGCAATCAGCCCCAGCATTTT. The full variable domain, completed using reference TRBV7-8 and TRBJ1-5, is GAGVSQSPRYKVAKRGQDVALRCDPISGHVSLFWYQQALGQGPEFLTYFQNEAQLDKSGLPSDRFFAERPEGSVSTLKIQRTQQEDSAVYLCASSQVSGGNQPQHFGDGTRLSIL.

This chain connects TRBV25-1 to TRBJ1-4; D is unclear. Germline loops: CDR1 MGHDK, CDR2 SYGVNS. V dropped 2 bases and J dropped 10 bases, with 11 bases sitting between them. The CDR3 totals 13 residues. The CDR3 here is CASSEMGMGKLFF. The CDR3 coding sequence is TGTGCCAGCAGTGAAATGGGGATGGGAAAACTGTTTTTT.

CDR3 amino acids: CASSSRVLSGNTIYF. The CDR3 DNA reads as TGTGCCAGCAGCTCCCGGGTTCTCTCTGGAAACACCATATATTTT. This chain joins TRBV9 and TRBJ1-3; D is undetermined. V lost 4 bases to trimming and J lost 0 bases, with 11 bases between them. CDR1 and CDR2 from the germline V gene are SGDLS and YYNGEE. The CDR3 spans 15 residues.

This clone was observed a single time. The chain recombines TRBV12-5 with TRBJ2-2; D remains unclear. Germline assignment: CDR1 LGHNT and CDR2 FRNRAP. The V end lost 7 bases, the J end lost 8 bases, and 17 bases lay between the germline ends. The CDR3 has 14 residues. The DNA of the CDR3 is TGTGCTAGTGCCCAAAAACCCGGCACTGGGGAGCTGTTTTTT. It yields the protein CASAQKPGTGELFF. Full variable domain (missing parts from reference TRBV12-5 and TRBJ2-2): DARVTQTPRHKVTEMGQEVTMRCQPILGHNTVFWYRQTMMQGLELLAYFRNRAPLDDSGMPKDRFSAEMPDATLATLKIQPSEPRDSAVYFCASAQKPGTGELFFGEGSRLTVL.

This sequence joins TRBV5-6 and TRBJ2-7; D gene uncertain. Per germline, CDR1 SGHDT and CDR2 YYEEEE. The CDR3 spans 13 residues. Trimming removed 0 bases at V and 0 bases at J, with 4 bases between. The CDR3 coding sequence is TGTGCCAGCAGCTTGGACAACTCCTACGAGCAGTACTTC. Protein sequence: CASSLDNSYEQYF.

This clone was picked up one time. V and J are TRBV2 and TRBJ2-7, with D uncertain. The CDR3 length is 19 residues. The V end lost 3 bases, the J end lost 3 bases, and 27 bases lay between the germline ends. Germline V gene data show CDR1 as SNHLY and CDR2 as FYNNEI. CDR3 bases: TGTGCCAGCAGTGATGGGTTCCATGAGCCCCTTACAGTCAACTACGAGCAGTACTTC. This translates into CASSDGFHEPLTVNYEQYF.

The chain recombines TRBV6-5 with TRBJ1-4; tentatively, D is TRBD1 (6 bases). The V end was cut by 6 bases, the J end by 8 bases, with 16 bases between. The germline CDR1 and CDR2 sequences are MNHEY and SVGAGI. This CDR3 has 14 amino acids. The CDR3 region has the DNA TGTGCCAGCAGAACCGGGACAATGGGAGAAAAACTGTTTTTT. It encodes CASRTGTMGEKLFF.

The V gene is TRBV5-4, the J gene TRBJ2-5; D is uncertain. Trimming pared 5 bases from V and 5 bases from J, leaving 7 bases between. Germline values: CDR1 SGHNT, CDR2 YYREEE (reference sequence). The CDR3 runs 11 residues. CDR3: CASSVGETQYF. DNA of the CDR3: TGTGCCAGCAGTGTGGGGGAGACCCAGTACTTC.

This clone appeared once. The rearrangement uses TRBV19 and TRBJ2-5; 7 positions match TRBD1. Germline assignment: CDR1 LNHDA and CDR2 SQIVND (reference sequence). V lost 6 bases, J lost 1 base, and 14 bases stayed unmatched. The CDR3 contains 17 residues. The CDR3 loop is CASSLFRGRGFQETQYF. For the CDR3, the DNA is TGTGCCAGTAGCTTGTTCCGGGGCAGGGGGTTCCAAGAGACCCAGTACTTC.

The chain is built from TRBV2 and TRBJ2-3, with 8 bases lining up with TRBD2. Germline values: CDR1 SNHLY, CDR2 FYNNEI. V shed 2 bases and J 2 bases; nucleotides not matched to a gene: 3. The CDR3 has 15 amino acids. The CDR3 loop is CASSELAGNTDTQYF. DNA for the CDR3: TGTGCCAGCAGTGAACTAGCGGGTAACACAGATACGCAGTATTTT.

In DNA form, the CDR3 reads TGTGCCAGTACCCGGAGGACTAGCGGCTACAATGAGCAGTTCTTC. Its protein is CASTRRTSGYNEQFF. This chain uses TRBV19 with TRBJ2-1, with 10 bases matching TRBD2. Germline-derived CDR1 and CDR2 are LNHDA and SQIVND (reference sequence). J was trimmed by 3 bases and V by 7 bases; bases with no gene match: 6. This CDR3 region has 15 residues.

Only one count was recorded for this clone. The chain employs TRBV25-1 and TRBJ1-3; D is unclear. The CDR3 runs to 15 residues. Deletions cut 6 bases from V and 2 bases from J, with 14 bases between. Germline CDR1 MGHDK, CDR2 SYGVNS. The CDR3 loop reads CASSHTRLAGNTIYF. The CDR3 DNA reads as TGTGCCAGCAGCCACACACGGTTGGCTGGAAACACCATATATTTT.

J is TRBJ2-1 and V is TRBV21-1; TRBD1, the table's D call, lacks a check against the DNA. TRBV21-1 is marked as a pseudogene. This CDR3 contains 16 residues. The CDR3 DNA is TGTGCCAGCAGTTCGCAATTTTGTGGGACAAACAATGAGCAGTTCTTC. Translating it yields CASSSQFCGTNNEQFF.

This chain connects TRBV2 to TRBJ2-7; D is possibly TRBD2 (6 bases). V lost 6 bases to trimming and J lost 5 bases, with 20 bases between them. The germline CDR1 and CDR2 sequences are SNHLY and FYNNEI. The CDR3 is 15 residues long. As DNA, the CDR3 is TGTGCCAGCAGACTAAGCGGGTCCAGACCCCACGAGCAGTACTTC. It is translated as CASRLSGSRPHEQYF.

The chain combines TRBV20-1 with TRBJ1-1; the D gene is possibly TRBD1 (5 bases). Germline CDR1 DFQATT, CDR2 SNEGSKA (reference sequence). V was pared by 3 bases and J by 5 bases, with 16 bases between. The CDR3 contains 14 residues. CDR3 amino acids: CSASPGTTVTEAFF. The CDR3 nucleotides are TGCAGTGCTAGTCCCGGGACCACCGTTACTGAAGCTTTCTTT.